The T cell receptor (beta chain) under discussion was sequenced for a study of Ad26.COV2.S vaccination and SARS-CoV-2 variants. The treatment here: some 20 received Ad26.COV2.S at low or high dose, single or two shots; roughly five received placebo; per-sample allocation not given. Samples were taken on day 63 after the first vaccine or placebo injection. The study, taken as a whole, reports: Breadth and depth estimates from TCRs may understate total T cell responses.

Assay: immunoSEQ multiplex PCR; the TCRdb copy retains only in-frame clones and omits some. The sample gives about 320,000 clones, around four fifths of which show up once; approximately 2.1% is in the top ten. This clone came up once. What it binds is unknown. The clonotype originates from a person aged 18-60 years who received the Ad26.COV2.S COVID-19 vaccine or a placebo. The sample was peripheral blood, taken in a trial of Ad26.COV2.S vaccine versus placebo.

The CDR3 nucleotides are TGTGCCAGCAGAAATACAGAGCTCACAGATACGCAGTATTTT. Protein: CASRNTELTDTQYF. The chain is built from TRBV6-5 and TRBJ2-3, with unresolved D. The germline CDR1 and CDR2 sequences are MNHEY and SVGAGI. Trimming removed 6 bases at V and 2 bases at J, with 12 bases between. This CDR3 has 14 residues.